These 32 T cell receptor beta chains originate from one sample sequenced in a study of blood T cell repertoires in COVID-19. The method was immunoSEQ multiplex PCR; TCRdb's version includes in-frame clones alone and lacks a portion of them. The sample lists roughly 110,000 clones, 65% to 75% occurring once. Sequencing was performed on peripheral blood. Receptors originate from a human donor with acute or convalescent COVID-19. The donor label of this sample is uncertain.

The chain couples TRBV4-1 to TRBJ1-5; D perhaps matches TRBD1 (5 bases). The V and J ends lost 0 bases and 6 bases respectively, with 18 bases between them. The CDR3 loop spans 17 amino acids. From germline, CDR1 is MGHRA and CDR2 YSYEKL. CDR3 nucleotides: TGCGCCAGCAGCCAAGAGCTCCAGGGAGGGATGGGTCAGCCCCAGCATTTT. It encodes CASSQELQGGMGQPQHF.

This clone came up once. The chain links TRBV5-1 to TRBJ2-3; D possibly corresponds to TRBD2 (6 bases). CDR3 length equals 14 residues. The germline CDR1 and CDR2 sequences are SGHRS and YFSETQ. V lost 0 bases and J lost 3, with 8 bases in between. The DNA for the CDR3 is TGCGCCAGCAGCTTGGAGCGGGCGACAGATACGCAGTATTTT. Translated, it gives CASSLERATDTQYF.

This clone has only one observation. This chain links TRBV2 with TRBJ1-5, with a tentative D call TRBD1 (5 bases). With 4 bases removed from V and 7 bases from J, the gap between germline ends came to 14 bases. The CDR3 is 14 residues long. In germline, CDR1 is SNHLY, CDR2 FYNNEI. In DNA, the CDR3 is TGTGCCAGCAGTGTTCAAGGGGTCAACCAGCCCCAGCATTTT. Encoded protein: CASSVQGVNQPQHF.

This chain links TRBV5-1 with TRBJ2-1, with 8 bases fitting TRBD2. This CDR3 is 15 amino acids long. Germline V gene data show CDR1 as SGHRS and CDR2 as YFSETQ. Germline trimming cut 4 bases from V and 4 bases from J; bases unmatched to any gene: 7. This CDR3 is CASSPSGGGYNEQFF. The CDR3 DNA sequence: TGCGCCAGCAGCCCCAGCGGCGGGGGGTACAATGAGCAGTTCTTC.

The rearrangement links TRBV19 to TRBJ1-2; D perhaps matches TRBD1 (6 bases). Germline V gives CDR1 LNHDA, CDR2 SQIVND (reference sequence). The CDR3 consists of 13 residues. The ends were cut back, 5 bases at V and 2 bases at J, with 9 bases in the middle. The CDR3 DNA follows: TGTGCCAGTAGTGAAGGGGGAAACTATGGCTACACCTTC. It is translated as CASSEGGNYGYTF.

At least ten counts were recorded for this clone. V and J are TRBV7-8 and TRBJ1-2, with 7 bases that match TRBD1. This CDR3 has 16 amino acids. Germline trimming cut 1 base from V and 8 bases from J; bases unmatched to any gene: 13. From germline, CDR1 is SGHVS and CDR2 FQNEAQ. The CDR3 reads CASSLGRGRGFRGYTF. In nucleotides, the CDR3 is TGTGCCAGCAGCTTAGGTCGGGGCAGGGGGTTTCGGGGCTACACCTTC.

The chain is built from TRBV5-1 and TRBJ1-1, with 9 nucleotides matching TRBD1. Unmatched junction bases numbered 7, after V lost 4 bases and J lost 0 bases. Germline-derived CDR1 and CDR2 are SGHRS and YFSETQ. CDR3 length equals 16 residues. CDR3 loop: CASSRQGVNVNTEAFF. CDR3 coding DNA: TGCGCCAGCAGCCGACAGGGGGTAAATGTGAACACTGAAGCTTTCTTT.

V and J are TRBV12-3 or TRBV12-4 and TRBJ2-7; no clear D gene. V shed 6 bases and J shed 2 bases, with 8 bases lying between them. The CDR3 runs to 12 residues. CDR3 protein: CASSFGPYEQYF. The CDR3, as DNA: TGTGCCAGCAGCTTTGGCCCCTACGAGCAGTACTTC.

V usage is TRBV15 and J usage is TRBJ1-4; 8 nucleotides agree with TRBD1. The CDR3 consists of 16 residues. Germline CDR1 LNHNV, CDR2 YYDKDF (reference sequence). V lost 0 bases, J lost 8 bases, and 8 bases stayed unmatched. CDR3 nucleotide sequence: TGTGCCACCAGCAGAGATTCGACAGGGGCAGGGGAAAAACTGTTTTTT. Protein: CATSRDSTGAGEKLFF.

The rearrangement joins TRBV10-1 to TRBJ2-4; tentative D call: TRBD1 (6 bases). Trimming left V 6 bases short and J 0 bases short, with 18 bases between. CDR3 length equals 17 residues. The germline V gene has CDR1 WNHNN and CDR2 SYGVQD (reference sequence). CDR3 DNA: TGCGCCAGCAGGTCAACAGGGCTTCTTCTAGCCAAAAACATTCAGTACTTC. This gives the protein CASRSTGLLLAKNIQYF.

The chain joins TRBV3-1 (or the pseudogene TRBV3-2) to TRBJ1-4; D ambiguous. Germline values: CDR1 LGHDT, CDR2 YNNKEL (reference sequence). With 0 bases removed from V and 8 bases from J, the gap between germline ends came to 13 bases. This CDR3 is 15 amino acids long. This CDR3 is CASSQDRAAGEKLFF. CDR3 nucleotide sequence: TGTGCCAGCAGCCAAGATCGGGCAGCGGGGGAAAAACTGTTTTTT.

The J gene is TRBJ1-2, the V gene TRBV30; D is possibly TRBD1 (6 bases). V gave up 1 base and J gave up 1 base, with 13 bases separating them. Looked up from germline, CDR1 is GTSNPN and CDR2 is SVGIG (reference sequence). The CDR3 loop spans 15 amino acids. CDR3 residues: CAWSGAPRGNYGYTF. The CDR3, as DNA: TGTGCCTGGAGTGGGGCCCCCAGGGGTAACTATGGCTACACCTTC.

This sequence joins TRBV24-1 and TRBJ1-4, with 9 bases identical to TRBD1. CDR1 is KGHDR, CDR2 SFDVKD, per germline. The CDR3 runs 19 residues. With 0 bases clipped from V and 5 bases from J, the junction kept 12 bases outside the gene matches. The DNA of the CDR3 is TGTGCCACCAGTGATTTGGGAGAGGACAGGGGATTTAGGAATGAAAAACTGTTTTTT. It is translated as CATSDLGEDRGFRNEKLFF.

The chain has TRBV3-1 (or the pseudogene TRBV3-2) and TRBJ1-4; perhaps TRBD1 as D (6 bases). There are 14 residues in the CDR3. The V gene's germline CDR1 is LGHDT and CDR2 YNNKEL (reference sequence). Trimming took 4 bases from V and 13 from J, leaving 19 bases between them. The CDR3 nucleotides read TGTGCCAGCAGCCCCAGGACAGCCGTTTCGGGACTGTTTTTT. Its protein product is CASSPRTAVSGLFF.

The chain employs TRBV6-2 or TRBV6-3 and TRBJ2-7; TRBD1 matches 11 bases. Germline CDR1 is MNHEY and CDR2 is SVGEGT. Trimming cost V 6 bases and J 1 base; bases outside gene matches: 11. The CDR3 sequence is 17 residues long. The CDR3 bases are TGTGCCAGCAGCCAGCGGACAGGGGGCTCCAAATCCTACGAGCAGTACTTC. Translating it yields CASSQRTGGSKSYEQYF.

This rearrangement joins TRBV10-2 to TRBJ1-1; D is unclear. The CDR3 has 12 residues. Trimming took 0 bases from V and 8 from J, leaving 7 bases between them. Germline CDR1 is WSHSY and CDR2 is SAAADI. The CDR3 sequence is CASSESGREAFF. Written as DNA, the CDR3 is TGCGCCAGCAGTGAGTCAGGGAGGGAAGCTTTCTTT.

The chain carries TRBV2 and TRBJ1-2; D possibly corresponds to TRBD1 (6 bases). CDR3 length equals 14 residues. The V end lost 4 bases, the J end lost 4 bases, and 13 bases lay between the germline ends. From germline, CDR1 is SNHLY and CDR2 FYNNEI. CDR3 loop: CASSVLGAGYGYTF. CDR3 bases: TGTGCCAGCAGTGTGTTGGGGGCGGGCTATGGCTACACCTTC.

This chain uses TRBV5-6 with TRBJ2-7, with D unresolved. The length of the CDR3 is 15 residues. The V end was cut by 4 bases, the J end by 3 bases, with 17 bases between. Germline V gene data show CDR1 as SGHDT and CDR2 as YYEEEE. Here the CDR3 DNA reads TGTGCCAGCAGCCCCCGGGTCCACAATCGCTACGAGCAGTACTTC. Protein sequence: CASSPRVHNRYEQYF.

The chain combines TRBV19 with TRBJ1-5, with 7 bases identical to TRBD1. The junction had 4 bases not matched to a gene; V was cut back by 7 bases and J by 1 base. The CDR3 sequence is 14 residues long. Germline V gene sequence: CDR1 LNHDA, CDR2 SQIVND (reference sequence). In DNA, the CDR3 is TGTGCCAGTACGGACAGGACCAGCAATCAGCCCCAGCATTTT. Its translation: CASTDRTSNQPQHF.

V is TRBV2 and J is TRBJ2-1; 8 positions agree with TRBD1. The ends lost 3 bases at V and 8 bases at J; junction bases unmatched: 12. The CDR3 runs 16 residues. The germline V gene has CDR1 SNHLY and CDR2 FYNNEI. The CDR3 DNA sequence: TGTGCCAGCAGTGACTATTCTATGGGACAGGCCGATGAGCAGTTCTTC. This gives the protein CASSDYSMGQADEQFF.

DNA of the CDR3: TGCGCCAGCAGCTTATTACAGGGAGAGACCCAGTACTTC. This encodes CASSLLQGETQYF. The chain uses TRBV5-1 and TRBJ2-5; D might be TRBD1 (6 bases). The germline V gene encodes CDR1 SGHRS and CDR2 YFSETQ. V was cut by 2 bases and J by 4 bases, with 9 bases left in between. The CDR3 spans 13 residues.

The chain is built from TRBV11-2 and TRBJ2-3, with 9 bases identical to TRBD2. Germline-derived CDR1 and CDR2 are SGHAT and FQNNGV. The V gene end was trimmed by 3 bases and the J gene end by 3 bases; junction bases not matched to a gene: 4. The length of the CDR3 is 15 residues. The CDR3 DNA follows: TGTGCCAGCAGCTTGAGCGGGGGGCCTACAGATACGCAGTATTTT. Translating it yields CASSLSGGPTDTQYF.

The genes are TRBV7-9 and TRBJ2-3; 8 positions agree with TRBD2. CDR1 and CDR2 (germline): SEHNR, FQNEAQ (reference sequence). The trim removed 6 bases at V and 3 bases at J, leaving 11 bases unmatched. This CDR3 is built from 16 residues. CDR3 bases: TGTGCCAGCAGTCCTCTCGGGGGGGGATTGACAGATACGCAGTATTTT. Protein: CASSPLGGGLTDTQYF.

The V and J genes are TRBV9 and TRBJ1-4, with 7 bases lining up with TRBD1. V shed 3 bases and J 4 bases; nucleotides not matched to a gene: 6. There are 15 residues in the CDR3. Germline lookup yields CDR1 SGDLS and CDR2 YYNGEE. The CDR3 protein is CASSAGQAVNEKLFF. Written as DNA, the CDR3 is TGTGCCAGCAGCGCTGGACAGGCTGTTAATGAAAAACTGTTTTTT.

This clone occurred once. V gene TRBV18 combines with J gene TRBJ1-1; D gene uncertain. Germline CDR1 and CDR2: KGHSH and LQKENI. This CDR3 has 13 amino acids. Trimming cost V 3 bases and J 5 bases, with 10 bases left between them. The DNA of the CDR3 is TGTGCCAGCTCACCGGGCTCGGGGACTGAAGCTTTCTTT. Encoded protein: CASSPGSGTEAFF.

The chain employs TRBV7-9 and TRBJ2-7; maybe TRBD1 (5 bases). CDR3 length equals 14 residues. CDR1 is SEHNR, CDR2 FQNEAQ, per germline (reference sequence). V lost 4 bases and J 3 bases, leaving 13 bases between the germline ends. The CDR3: CASSSWAGNYEQYF. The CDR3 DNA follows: TGTGCCAGCAGCTCGTGGGCAGGGAACTACGAGCAGTACTTC.

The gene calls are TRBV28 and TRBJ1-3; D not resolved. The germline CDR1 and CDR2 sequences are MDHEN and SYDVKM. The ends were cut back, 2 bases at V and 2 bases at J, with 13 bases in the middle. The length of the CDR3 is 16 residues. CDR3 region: CASSLAGWPAGNTIYF. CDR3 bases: TGTGCCAGCAGTTTAGCGGGATGGCCAGCTGGAAACACCATATATTTT.

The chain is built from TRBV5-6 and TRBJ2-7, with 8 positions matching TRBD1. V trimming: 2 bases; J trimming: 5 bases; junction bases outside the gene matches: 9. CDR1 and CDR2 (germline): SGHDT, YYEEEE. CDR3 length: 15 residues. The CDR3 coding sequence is TGTGCCAGCAGCTTATCCCGGACAGGGATCCACGAGCAGTACGTC. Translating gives CASSLSRTGIHEQYV.

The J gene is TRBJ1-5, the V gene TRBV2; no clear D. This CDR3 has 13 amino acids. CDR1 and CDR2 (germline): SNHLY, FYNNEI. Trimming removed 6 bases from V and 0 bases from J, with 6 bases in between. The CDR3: CASSVYSNQPQHF. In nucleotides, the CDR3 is TGTGCCAGCAGCGTTTATAGCAATCAGCCCCAGCATTTT.

In DNA, the CDR3 is TGTGCCAGCAGTGAAGCGCTTCCCGGGGGTAGGCAAGAGACCCAGTACTTC. Translating it yields CASSEALPGGRQETQYF. The chain employs TRBV6-1 and TRBJ2-5, with a possible D match to TRBD2 (6 bases). The CDR3 extends over 17 amino acids. The germline V and J ends were trimmed by 0 bases and 2 bases, with 16 bases remaining between them. The V gene's germline CDR1 is MNHNS and CDR2 SASEGT.

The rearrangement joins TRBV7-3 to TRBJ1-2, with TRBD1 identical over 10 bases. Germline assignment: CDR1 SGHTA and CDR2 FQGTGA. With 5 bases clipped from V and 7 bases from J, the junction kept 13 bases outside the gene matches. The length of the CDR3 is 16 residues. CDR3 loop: CASSARQGAEVLGYTF. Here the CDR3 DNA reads TGTGCCAGCAGCGCCAGACAGGGGGCGGAGGTTCTTGGCTACACCTTC.

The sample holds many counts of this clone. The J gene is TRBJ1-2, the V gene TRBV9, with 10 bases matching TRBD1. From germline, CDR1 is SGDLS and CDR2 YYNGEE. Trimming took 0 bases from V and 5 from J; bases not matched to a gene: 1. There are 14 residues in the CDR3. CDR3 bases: TGTGCCAGCAGCGTAGGGACAGGGGGTTATGGCTACACCTTC. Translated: CASSVGTGGYGYTF. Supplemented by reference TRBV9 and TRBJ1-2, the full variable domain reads DSGVTQTPKHLITATGQRVTLRCSPRSGDLSVYWYQQSLDQGLQFLIQYYNGEERAKGNILERFSAQQFPDLHSELNLSSLELGDSALYFCASSVGTGGYGYTFGSGTRLTVV.